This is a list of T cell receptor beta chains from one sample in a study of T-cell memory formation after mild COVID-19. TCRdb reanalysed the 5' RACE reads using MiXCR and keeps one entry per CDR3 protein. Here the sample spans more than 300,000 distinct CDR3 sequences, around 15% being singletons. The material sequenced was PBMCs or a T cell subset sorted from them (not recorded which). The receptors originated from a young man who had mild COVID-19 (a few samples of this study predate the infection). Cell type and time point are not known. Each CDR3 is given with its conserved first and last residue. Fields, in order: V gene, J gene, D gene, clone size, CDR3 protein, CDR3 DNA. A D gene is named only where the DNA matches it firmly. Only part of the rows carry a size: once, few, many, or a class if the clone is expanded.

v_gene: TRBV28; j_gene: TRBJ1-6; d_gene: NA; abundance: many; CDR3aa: CASTRVEYSPLHF; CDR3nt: TGTGCCAGCACCCGGGTGGAGTACTCACCCCTCCACTTT
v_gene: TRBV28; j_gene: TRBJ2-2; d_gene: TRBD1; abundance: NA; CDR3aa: CASSSAGTGYTGELFF; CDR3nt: TGTGCCAGCAGTTCCGCCGGGACAGGGTACACCGGGGAGCTGTTTTTT
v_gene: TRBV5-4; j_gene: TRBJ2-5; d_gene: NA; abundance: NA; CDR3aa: CASTPIGQGQETQYF; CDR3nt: TGTGCCAGCACCCCAATCGGGCAGGGCCAAGAGACCCAGTACTTC
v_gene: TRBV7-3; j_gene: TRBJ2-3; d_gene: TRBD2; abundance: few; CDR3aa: CASSFSGGASADTQYF; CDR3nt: TGTGCCAGCAGCTTTAGCGGGGGGGCGTCGGCAGATACGCAGTATTTT
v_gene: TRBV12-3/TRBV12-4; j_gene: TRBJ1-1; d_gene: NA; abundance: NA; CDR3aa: CASRVMDTEAFF; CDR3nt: TGTGCCAGCCGAGTTATGGACACTGAAGCTTTCTTT
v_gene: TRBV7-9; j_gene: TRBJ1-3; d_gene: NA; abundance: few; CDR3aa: CASSLIGGGNTIYF; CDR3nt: TGTGCCAGCAGCTTAATTGGAGGTGGAAACACCATATATTTT
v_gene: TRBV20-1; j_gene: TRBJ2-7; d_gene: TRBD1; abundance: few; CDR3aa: CSASRDREYEQYF; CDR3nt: TGCAGTGCTAGCCGGGACAGGGAATACGAGCAGTACTTC
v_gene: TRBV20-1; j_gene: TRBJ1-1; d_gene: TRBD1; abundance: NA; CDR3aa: CSATSRGTEAFF; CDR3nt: TGCAGTGCTACGTCCAGGGGGACTGAAGCTTTCTTT
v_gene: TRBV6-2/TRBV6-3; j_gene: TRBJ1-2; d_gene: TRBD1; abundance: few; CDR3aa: CASGQGGYTF; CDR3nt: TGTGCCAGCGGACAGGGGGGCTACACCTTC
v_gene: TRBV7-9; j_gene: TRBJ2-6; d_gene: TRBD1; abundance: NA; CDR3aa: CASSLWMDRRSSGANVLTF; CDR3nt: TGTGCCAGCAGCTTATGGATGGACAGGCGCAGCTCTGGGGCCAACGTCCTGACTTTC
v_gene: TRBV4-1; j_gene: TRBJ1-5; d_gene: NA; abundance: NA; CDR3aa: CASSQVRNSNQPQHF; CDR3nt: TGCGCCAGCAGCCAAGTAAGAAATAGCAATCAGCCCCAGCATTTT
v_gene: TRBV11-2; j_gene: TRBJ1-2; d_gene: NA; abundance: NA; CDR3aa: CASSLERGHNYGYTF; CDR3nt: TGTGCCAGCAGCTTAGAACGCGGTCATAACTATGGCTACACCTTC
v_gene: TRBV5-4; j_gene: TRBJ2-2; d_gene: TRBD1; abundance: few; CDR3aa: CASDRGETGELFF; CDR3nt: TGTGCCAGCGACAGGGGAGAGACCGGGGAGCTGTTTTTT
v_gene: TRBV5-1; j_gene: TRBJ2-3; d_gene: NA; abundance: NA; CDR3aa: CASSLSGPDTQYF; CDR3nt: TGCGCCAGCAGCTTGAGTGGCCCAGATACGCAGTATTTT
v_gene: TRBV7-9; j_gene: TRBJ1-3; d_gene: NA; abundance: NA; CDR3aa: CATAPGPPPGNTIYF; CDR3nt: TGTGCCACGGCCCCGGGACCACCACCAGGAAACACCATATATTTT
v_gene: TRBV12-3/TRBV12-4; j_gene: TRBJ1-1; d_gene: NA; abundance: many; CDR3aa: CASSFLRVMAELDFF; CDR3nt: TGTGCCAGCAGTTTCCTACGGGTAATGGCTGAATTGGATTTCTTT
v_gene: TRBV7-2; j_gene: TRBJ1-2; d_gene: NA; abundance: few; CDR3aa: CASSPPGYGYTF; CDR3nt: TGTGCCAGCAGCCCGCCGGGCTATGGCTACACCTTC
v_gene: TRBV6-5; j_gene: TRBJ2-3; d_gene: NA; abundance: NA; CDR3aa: CASSYSGTLTDTQYF; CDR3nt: TGTGCCAGCAGTTACTCCGGGACACTCACAGATACGCAGTATTTT
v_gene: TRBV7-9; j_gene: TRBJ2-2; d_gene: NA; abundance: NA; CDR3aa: CASSLNANTGELFF; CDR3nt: TGTGCCAGCAGCTTGAATGCGAACACCGGGGAGCTGTTTTTT
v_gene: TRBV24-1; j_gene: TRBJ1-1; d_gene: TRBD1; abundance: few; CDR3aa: CATSSDRVTEAFF; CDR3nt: TGTGCCACCAGTTCGGACAGGGTCACTGAAGCTTTCTTT
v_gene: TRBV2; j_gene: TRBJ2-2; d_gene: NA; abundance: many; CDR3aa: CASRASTQNTGELFF; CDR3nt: TGTGCCAGCCGCGCAAGCACTCAGAACACCGGGGAGCTGTTTTTT
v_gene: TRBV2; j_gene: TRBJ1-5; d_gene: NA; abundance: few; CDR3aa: CASSDDRTGTQPQHF; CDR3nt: TGTGCCAGCAGTGATGATCGAACGGGGACGCAGCCCCAGCATTTT
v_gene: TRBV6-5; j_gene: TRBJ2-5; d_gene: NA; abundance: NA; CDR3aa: CASSYFWGRETQYF; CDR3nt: TGTGCCAGCAGTTACTTCTGGGGGCGGGAGACCCAGTACTTC